This T cell receptor beta chain derives from a study of T cell repertoires in cytomegalovirus infection. The overall study: Use of recently identified HLA-C-restricted and well-studied HLA-B-restricted CMV epitopes was part of the study. The public TCR beta signatures pointed to both CMV infection and matching HLA type. Findings of the study overall: Ex vivo, HLA-C-restricted CMV-specific TCR beta clonotypes prevailed over the rest of the response. Identification of carriers of CMV plus the relevant HLA was achieved through cumulative public TCR beta family frequency.

CDR3 length: 14 residues. Trimming pared 4 bases from V and 11 bases from J, leaving 20 bases between. Germline CDR1 reads LGHNA; CDR2 reads YNFKEQ. Using its own MiXCR run on the reads, TCRdb lists one record per CDR3 protein. This table holds fewer than 850,000 distinct CDR3 sequences, 25% to 35% found once. This clonotype has more than one count but fewer than ten. Its cognate antigen is unknown. This chain uses TRBV4-2 with TRBJ1-1; D gene unclear. This sample comprised cultured CD8+ T cells from PBMCs, obtained from culture after CMV antigen stimulation. This TCR came from a human donor in good health (CMV status not recorded). Some clones in this sample may be carry-over from other donors' samples. The CDR3 DNA follows: TGTGCCAGCAGCCTACCACCACCGCTTTCGATGGCTTTCTTT. Translating gives CASSLPPPLSMAFF.